This is a list of T cell receptor beta chains from one sample in a study of post-analysis software for immune sequencing data. TCRdb re-derived calls from the PCR reads in MiXCR, one entry per CDR3 protein. The table has 450,000 or so distinct CDR3 sequences, approximately 46% seen once. Sequencing input: blood. These receptors came from a girl aged 5-17 years with multiple sclerosis. Each CDR3 is given with its conserved first and last residue. A D gene is named only where the DNA matches it firmly. Clone size, where shown, is once, few, many, or a class for clones that have expanded.

TRBV20-1	few	TRBJ2-1	-	CSATWTVHYNEQFF	TGCAGTGCTACCTGGACGGTTCACTACAATGAGCAGTTCTTC
TRBV21-1	once	TRBJ2-1	-	CASSKVGFLGLAYNEQFF	TGTGCCAGCAGCAAAGTTGGATTTCTAGGACTAGCCTACAATGAGCAGTTCTTC
TRBV4-3	-	TRBJ2-3	-	CASCQDGAPRSTDTQYF	TGCGCCAGCTGCCAAGACGGGGCGCCTCGTAGCACAGATACGCAGTATTTT
TRBV29-1	-	TRBJ2-7	-	CSVAGLSYEQYF	TGCAGCGTTGCGGGGCTCTCCTACGAGCAGTACTTC
TRBV3-1	-	TRBJ2-3	-	CASSQGGGRTADTQYF	TGTGCCAGCAGCCAAGGGGGTGGGAGGACCGCAGATACGCAGTATTTT
TRBV20-1	-	TRBJ1-5	-	CSAREGGNQPQHF	TGCAGTGCTAGAGAGGGGGGAAATCAGCCCCAGCATTTT
TRBV28	-	TRBJ2-7	-	CASRRTGTALYEQYF	TGTGCCAGCAGACGTACCGGGACCGCTTTGTACGAGCAGTACTTC
TRBV10-3	-	TRBJ2-1	-	CAISRTPGPYNEQFF	TGTGCCATCAGTAGGACCCCCGGGCCCTACAATGAGCAGTTCTTC
TRBV28	-	TRBJ1-1	-	CASSWAGMGTEAFF	TGTGCCAGCAGTTGGGCGGGGATGGGGACTGAAGCTTTCTTT
TRBV7-3	-	TRBJ2-3	TRBD2	CASSPTGLAADTQYF	TGTGCCAGCAGCCCGACGGGACTAGCTGCAGATACGCAGTATTTT
TRBV20-1	few	TRBJ2-5	-	CSARPPISATKETQYF	TGCAGTGCTAGACCCCCGATTAGCGCAACGAAAGAGACCCAGTACTTC
TRBV7-2	many	TRBJ2-5	-	CASSLAGAQETQYF	TGTGCCAGCAGCTTAGCGGGAGCACAAGAGACCCAGTACTTC
TRBV9	-	TRBJ2-7	TRBD1	CASSVGDSSYEQYF	TGTGCCAGCAGCGTAGGGGACAGTTCCTACGAGCAGTACTTC
TRBV9	-	TRBJ2-4	-	CASSVEGGGNIQYF	TGTGCCAGCAGCGTAGAGGGGGGGGGGAACATTCAGTACTTC
TRBV12-5	-	TRBJ2-5	TRBD1	CASALGQGKETQYF	TGTGCTAGCGCCCTGGGACAGGGGAAAGAGACCCAGTACTTC
TRBV28	-	TRBJ2-7	TRBD2	CASIESGRTYEQYF	TGTGCCAGCATCGAAAGCGGGAGAACATACGAGCAGTACTTC